The 29 T cell receptor beta chains reported below all come from one sample, sequenced in a study of cytomegalovirus exposure and HLA in healthy donors. Generated by immunoSEQ multiplex PCR, the TCRdb table keeps only in-frame clones and is missing some. Seen here are 250,000 to 300,000 clones, 85% to 90% observed once, and the top ten hold around 0.34%. Sequenced input: PBMCs. The receptors here all came from a woman between 18 and 29 years old in good health and CMV-seronegative.

V is TRBV7-6 and J is TRBJ2-1; 8 nucleotides align to TRBD2. The J segment lost 4 bases and the V segment lost 2 bases, leaving 10 bases of the junction unmatched. The CDR3 is made up of 17 amino acids. Germline V lookup: CDR1 SGHVS, CDR2 FNYEAQ. In DNA form, the CDR3 reads TGTGCCAGCAGCTTATTGACAGCGGGGGATCGGTACAATGAGCAGTTCTTC. Translated: CASSLLTAGDRYNEQFF.

The chain carries TRBV6-5 and TRBJ1-1; no definite D call. Germline-derived CDR1 and CDR2 are MNHEY and SVGAGI. The CDR3 contains 13 residues. Trimming stripped 4 bases from V and 6 bases from J, with 12 bases between. This chain's CDR3 is CASSLPGIPEAFF. In DNA form, the CDR3 reads TGTGCCAGCAGTTTGCCCGGGATACCTGAAGCTTTCTTT.

This clone has just one count. The rearrangement uses TRBV4-1 and TRBJ1-6; D not certain. Germline CDR1 MGHRA, CDR2 YSYEKL. The CDR3 extends over 17 amino acids. The V end lost 5 bases, the J end lost 0 bases, and 14 bases lay between the germline ends. The CDR3 loop reads CASSSSPVSSYNSPLHF. The DNA of the CDR3 is TGCGCCAGCAGCAGCTCGCCCGTAAGCTCCTATAATTCACCCCTCCACTTT.

The chain carries TRBV7-2 and TRBJ2-1, with a possible D match to TRBD1 (6 bases). This CDR3 spans 13 amino acids. Trimming shortened V by 5 bases and J by 1 base, and 6 bases separated the two germline ends. Germline CDR1 and CDR2: SGHTA and FQGNSA. The DNA for the CDR3 is TGTGCCAGCAGCCAGGGGTCCTACAATGAGCAGTTCTTC. It is translated as CASSQGSYNEQFF.

CDR3 residues: CASSVETGDTEAFF. CDR3 coding DNA: TGTGCCAGCAGTGTGGAGACAGGTGACACTGAAGCTTTCTTT. This chain links TRBV2 with TRBJ1-1, with a tentative D call TRBD1 (6 bases). V dropped 4 bases and J dropped 3 bases, with 12 bases sitting between them. CDR1 is SNHLY and CDR2 is FYNNEI in the germline V gene. The CDR3 length is 14 residues.

Concerning this clone: Other DNA sequences of this sample code for an identical CDR3. V gene TRBV18 combines with J gene TRBJ2-7, with TRBD2 as a possible D gene (6 bases). The CDR3 spans 12 residues. V lost 2 bases and J lost 7, with 9 bases in between. Germline V gene sequence: CDR1 KGHSH, CDR2 LQKENI. CDR3 amino acids: CASSPSGVEQYF. CDR3 DNA sequence: TGTGCCAGCTCACCATCGGGGGTAGAGCAGTACTTC.

This clone was counted once. CDR3 coding DNA: TGTGCCATCAGCGGGGGGCCTTCCTACGAGCAGTACGTC. Amino acids: CAISGGPSYEQYV. The chain uses TRBV10-3 and TRBJ2-7; TRBD2 might be the D (7 bases). V was pared by 6 bases and J by 1 base, with 10 bases between. Germline-derived CDR1 and CDR2 are ENHRY and SYGVKD. CDR3 length: 13 residues.

The chain is built from TRBV23-1 and TRBJ1-1; D might be TRBD1 (6 bases). TRBV23-1 is classed as an ORF, of uncertain function. The length of the CDR3 is 17 residues. The V end was cut by 0 bases, the J end by 4 bases, with 18 bases between. This CDR3 is CASSQSGRGWGSTEAFF. The DNA of the CDR3 is TGCGCCAGCAGTCAATCCGGTAGGGGGTGGGGTAGCACTGAAGCTTTCTTT.

The CDR3 region has the DNA TGTGCCAGCAGCTTCCTTTACAAGAACACCGGGGAGCTGTTTTTT. Encoded protein: CASSFLYKNTGELFF. The chain employs TRBV13 and TRBJ2-2; D is unresolved. The CDR3 length is 15 residues. V dropped 3 bases and J dropped 1 base, with 9 bases sitting between them. Germline V gives CDR1 PRHDT, CDR2 FYEKMQ (reference sequence). Full variable domain (remainder filled in from reference TRBV13 and TRBJ2-2): AAGVIQSPRHLIKEKRETATLKCYPIPRHDTVYWYQQGPGQDPQFLISFYEKMQSDKGSIPDRFSAQQFSDYHSELNMSSLELGDSALYFCASSFLYKNTGELFFGEGSRLTVL.

The chain joins TRBV7-9 to TRBJ2-4; 14 nucleotides line up with TRBD2. CDR1 and CDR2 from the germline V gene are SEHNR and FQNEAQ (reference sequence). The CDR3 loop spans 18 amino acids. The V segment lost 5 bases and the J segment 1 base; nucleotides outside the gene matches: 7. This CDR3 reads CASSPGTSGGLAKNIQYF. In DNA, the CDR3 is TGTGCCAGCAGCCCGGGGACTAGCGGGGGCCTTGCCAAAAACATTCAGTACTTC.

The V call is TRBV5-5, the J call TRBJ1-2, with 10 positions matching TRBD1. The CDR3 covers 14 residues. The trim removed 5 bases at V and 8 bases at J, leaving 9 bases unmatched. The germline CDR1 and CDR2 sequences are SGHKS and YYEKEE (reference sequence). CDR3 protein: CASRYPGQGTGYTF. The CDR3 DNA reads TGTGCCAGCAGATATCCGGGACAGGGGACGGGCTACACCTTC.

The rearrangement uses TRBV5-1 and TRBJ2-2; a possible D gene is TRBD2 (5 bases). The CDR3 consists of 13 residues. Trimming pared 0 bases from V and 9 bases from J, leaving 9 bases between. Germline assignment: CDR1 SGHRS and CDR2 YFSETQ. In DNA form, the CDR3 reads TGCGCCAGCAGCTTGGTTGAGGGAAGGGAGCTGTTTTTT. This codes for CASSLVEGRELFF.

This clone was seen more than once but under ten times. The V gene is TRBV28, the J gene TRBJ2-7; D unclear. The ends were cut back, 3 bases at V and 3 bases at J, with 18 bases in the middle. In germline, CDR1 is MDHEN, CDR2 SYDVKM. The CDR3 runs to 16 residues. CDR3 residues: CASSLMGSLPDYEQYF. Written as DNA, the CDR3 is TGTGCCAGCAGTTTGATGGGCAGCCTCCCAGACTACGAGCAGTACTTC. The variable domain in full, completed from reference TRBV28 and TRBJ2-7, reads DVKVTQSSRYLVKRTGEKVFLECVQDMDHENMFWYRQDPGLGLRLIYFSYDVKMKEKGDIPEGYSVSREKKERFSLILESASTNQTSMYLCASSLMGSLPDYEQYFGPGTRLTVT.

This rearrangement joins TRBV5-1 to TRBJ1-6; 9 bases line up with TRBD1. From germline, CDR1 is SGHRS and CDR2 YFSETQ. There are 15 residues in the CDR3. Trimming at V came to 4 bases and at J to 10 bases, leaving 9 bases not matched to a gene. CDR3 sequence: CASSLSGTGKSPLHF. The DNA of the CDR3 is TGCGCCAGCAGCCTTTCCGGGACAGGGAAGTCACCCCTCCACTTT.

With respect to this clone: The germline gene is not matched at one end of the junction; a read error may be the cause. J is TRBJ2-7 and V is TRBV7-7, with 9 nucleotides matching TRBD1. Germline CDR1 SSHAT, CDR2 FNYEAQ (reference sequence). The CDR3 sequence is 14 residues long. CDR3 sequence: CASTPRDRVYEQYF. The CDR3 nucleotides are TGTGCTAGCACCCCGCGGGACAGGGTCTACGAGCAGTACTTC.

The V gene is TRBV7-2, the J gene TRBJ1-1; no clear D gene. The V gene's germline CDR1 is SGHTA and CDR2 FQGNSA. V dropped 5 bases and J dropped 0 bases, with 10 bases sitting between them. The length of the CDR3 is 14 residues. CDR3 region: CASSNPNMNTEAFF. The CDR3 coding sequence is TGTGCCAGCAGCAACCCAAACATGAACACTGAAGCTTTCTTT. The complete variable domain, with remaining parts taken from reference TRBV7-2 and TRBJ1-1, reads GAGVSQSPSNKVTEKGKDVELRCDPISGHTALYWYRQSLGQGLEFLIYFQGNSAPDKSGLPSDRFSAERTGGSVSTLTIQRTQQEDSAVYLCASSNPNMNTEAFFGQGTRLTVV.

The chain recombines TRBV7-8 with TRBJ2-2, with D tentatively TRBD1 (5 bases). The CDR3 totals 17 residues. Trimming shortened V by 0 bases and J by 8 bases, and 19 bases separated the two germline ends. Per the germline V gene, CDR1 is SGHVS and CDR2 is FQNEAQ. The CDR3: CASSLAMRQGVTGELFF. The CDR3 nucleotides are TGTGCCAGCAGCTTAGCTATGAGGCAGGGCGTCACGGGGGAGCTGTTTTTT.

As concerns this clone: Other DNA sequences in the same sample also yield this CDR3. The chain is built from TRBV5-1 and TRBJ2-1; 11 nucleotides match TRBD1. V lost 4 bases to trimming and J lost 4 bases; unmatched junction nucleotides: 4. Germline V gives CDR1 SGHRS, CDR2 YFSETQ. This CDR3 comprises 15 residues. The CDR3 loop is CASSPGTGGYNEQFF. The DNA for the CDR3 is TGCGCCAGCAGCCCGGGGACAGGGGGGTACAATGAGCAGTTCTTC.

The chain is built from TRBV11-1 and TRBJ2-1, with 7 bases identical to TRBD1. Germline V lookup: CDR1 SGHAT, CDR2 FQDESV (reference sequence). This CDR3 region has 14 residues. The V gene end was trimmed by 3 bases and the J gene end by 8 bases; junction bases not matched to a gene: 7. This chain's CDR3 is CASSFRDRVHEQFF. The CDR3, as DNA: TGTGCCAGCAGCTTCAGAGACAGGGTCCATGAGCAGTTCTTC.

The chain links TRBV4-1 to TRBJ2-7; no firm D call. Germline CDR1 MGHRA, CDR2 YSYEKL. The CDR3 spans 15 residues. V was clipped by 1 base and J by 1 base, with 11 bases between them. The CDR3 DNA sequence: TGCGCCAGCAGCCAAGTCATCCACGGTTCCTACGAGCAGTACTTC. It is translated as CASSQVIHGSYEQYF.

The chain recombines TRBV19 with TRBJ1-3; possible D gene TRBD1, 6 bases. Trimming pared 6 bases from V and 0 bases from J, leaving 9 bases between. The CDR3 has 14 residues. Per germline, CDR1 LNHDA and CDR2 SQIVND (reference sequence). The CDR3, as DNA: TGTGCCAGTAGCGGACAGTTCTCTGGAAACACCATATATTTT. It codes for CASSGQFSGNTIYF.

This clone has just one count. This chain connects TRBV7-9 to TRBJ2-5; TRBD1 agrees at 9 bases. CDR1 and CDR2 (germline): SEHNR, FQNEAQ (reference sequence). V shed 2 bases and J 1 base; nucleotides not matched to a gene: 5. CDR3 length equals 16 residues. The CDR3 spells CASSLRGGQGQETQYF. CDR3 nucleotide sequence: TGTGCCAGCAGCTTACGAGGGGGACAGGGCCAAGAGACCCAGTACTTC.

The chain's CDR3 is CASSYEVANQPQHF. The CDR3 nucleotides are TGTGCCAGCAGTTACGAGGTGGCAAATCAGCCCCAGCATTTT. The chain recombines TRBV6-6 with TRBJ1-5; no clear D gene. The ends were cut back, 2 bases at V and 4 bases at J, with 9 bases in the middle. The germline gives CDR1 MNHNY, CDR2 SVGAGI (reference sequence). The CDR3 consists of 14 residues.

This chain uses TRBV9 with TRBJ2-7; weak D call: TRBD1 (5 bases). The CDR3 is 10 residues long. CDR1 is SGDLS, CDR2 YYNGEE, per germline. Trimming removed 8 bases from V and 6 bases from J, with 9 bases in between. For the CDR3, the DNA is TGTGCCAGAAGAAGGGGCGAGCAGTACGTC. It is translated as CARRRGEQYV.

The CDR3 is CAISRTDGTDTQYF. CDR3 DNA sequence: TGTGCCATCAGCCGGACAGATGGCACAGATACGCAGTATTTT. The chain has TRBV10-3 and TRBJ2-3; a weak D match, TRBD1 (6 bases). Trimming cost V 6 bases and J 1 base, with 11 bases left between them. The CDR3 sequence is 14 residues long. Germline V gene data show CDR1 as ENHRY and CDR2 as SYGVKD.

The chain has TRBV4-3 and TRBJ2-3, with 14 bases matching TRBD2. V lost 0 bases and J lost 4; bases outside the gene matches: 12. Germline CDR1 and CDR2: LGHNA and YSLEER. This CDR3 comprises 20 residues. CDR3 nucleotides: TGCGCCAGCAGCCAAGATAGACTAGCGGGGGGGCTAGGCACCCCAGATACGCAGTATTTT. Its protein product is CASSQDRLAGGLGTPDTQYF.

V usage is TRBV7-9 and J usage is TRBJ1-3; D gene ambiguous. Trimming removed 2 bases from V and 0 bases from J, with 5 bases in between. The CDR3 is 14 residues long. Germline lookup yields CDR1 SEHNR and CDR2 FQNEAQ (reference sequence). The CDR3 reads CASSLTVSGNTIYF. For the CDR3, the DNA is TGTGCCAGCAGCTTAACAGTCTCTGGAAACACCATATATTTT.

This chain connects TRBV4-1 to TRBJ2-1; 9 bases match TRBD2. Trimming removed 0 bases from V and 8 bases from J; junction bases left unmatched: 8. The germline CDR1 and CDR2 sequences are MGHRA and YSYEKL. CDR3 size: 16 residues. CDR3 sequence (DNA): TGCGCCAGCAGCCAAGATCATGGCGGGGGGGCCTATGAGCAGTTCTTC. Translating gives CASSQDHGGGAYEQFF.

This chain uses TRBV4-3 with TRBJ2-7; 8 positions match TRBD1. The V gene's germline CDR1 is LGHNA and CDR2 YSLEER. CDR3 length: 14 amino acids. Trimming at V came to 2 bases and at J to 5 bases, leaving 5 bases not matched to a gene. Here the CDR3 reads CASSQRTGSDEQYF. The CDR3 coding sequence is TGCGCCAGCAGCCAACGGACAGGGTCGGACGAGCAGTACTTC.